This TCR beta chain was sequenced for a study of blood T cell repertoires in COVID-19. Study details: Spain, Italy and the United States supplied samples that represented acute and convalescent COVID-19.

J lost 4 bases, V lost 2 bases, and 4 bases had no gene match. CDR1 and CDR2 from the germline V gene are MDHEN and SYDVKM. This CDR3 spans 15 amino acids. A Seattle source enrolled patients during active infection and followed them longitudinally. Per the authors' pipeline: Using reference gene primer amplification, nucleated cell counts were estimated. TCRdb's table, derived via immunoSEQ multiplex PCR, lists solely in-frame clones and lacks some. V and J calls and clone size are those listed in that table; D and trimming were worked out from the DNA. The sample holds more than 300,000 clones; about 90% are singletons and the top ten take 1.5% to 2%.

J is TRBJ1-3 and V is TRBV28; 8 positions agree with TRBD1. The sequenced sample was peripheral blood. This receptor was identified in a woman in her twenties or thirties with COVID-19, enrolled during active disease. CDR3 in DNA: TGTGCCAGCAGTTTAGTGCAGGGGGCGGGAAACACCATATATTTT. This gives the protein CASSLVQGAGNTIYF.